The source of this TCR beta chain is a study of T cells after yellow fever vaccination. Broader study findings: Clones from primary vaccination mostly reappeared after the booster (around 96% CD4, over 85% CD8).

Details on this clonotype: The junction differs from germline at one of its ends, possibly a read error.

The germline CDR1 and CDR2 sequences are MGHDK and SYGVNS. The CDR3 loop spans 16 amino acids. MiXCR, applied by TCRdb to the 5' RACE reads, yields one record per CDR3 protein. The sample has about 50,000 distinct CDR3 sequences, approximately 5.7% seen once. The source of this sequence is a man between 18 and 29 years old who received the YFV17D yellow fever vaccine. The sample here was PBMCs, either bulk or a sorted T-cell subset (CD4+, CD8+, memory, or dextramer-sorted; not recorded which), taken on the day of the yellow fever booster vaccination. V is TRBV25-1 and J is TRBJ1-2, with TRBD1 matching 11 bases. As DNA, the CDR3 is TGTGCCAGCAGTCCCTACTCGGGACAGGGGGGCTATTGCTACACCTTC. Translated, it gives CASSPYSGQGGYCYTF.